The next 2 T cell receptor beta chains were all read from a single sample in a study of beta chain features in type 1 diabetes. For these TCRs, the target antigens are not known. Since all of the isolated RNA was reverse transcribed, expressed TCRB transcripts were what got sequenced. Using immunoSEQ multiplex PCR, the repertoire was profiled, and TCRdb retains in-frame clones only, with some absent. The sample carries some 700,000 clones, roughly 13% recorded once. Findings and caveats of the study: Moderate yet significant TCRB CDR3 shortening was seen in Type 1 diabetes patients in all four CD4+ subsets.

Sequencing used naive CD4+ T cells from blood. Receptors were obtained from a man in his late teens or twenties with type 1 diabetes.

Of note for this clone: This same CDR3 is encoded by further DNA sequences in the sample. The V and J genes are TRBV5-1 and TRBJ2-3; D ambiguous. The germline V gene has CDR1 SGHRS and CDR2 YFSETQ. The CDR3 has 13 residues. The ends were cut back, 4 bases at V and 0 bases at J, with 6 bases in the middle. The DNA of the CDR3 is TGCGCCAGCAGCCCCGGGAGCACAGATACGCAGTATTTT. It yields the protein CASSPGSTDTQYF.

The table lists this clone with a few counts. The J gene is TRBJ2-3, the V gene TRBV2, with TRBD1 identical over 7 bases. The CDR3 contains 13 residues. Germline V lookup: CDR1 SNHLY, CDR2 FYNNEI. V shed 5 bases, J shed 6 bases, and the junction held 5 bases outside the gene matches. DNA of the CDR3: TGTGCCAGCAGTCGTAGGGGGCTGGATACGCAGTATTTT. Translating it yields CASSRRGLDTQYF.